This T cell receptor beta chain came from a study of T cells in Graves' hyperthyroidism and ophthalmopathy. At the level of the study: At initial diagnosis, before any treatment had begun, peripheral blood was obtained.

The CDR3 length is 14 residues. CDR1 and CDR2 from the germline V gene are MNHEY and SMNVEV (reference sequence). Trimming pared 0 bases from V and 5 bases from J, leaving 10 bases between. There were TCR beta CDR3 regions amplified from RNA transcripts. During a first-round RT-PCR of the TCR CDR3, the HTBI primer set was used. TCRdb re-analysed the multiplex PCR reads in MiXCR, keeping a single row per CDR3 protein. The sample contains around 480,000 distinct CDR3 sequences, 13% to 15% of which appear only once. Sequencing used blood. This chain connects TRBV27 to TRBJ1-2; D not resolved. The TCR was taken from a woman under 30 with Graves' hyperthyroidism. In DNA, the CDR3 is TGTGCCAGCAGTTTATCGGGCAGCAAATATGGCTACACCTTC. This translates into CASSLSGSKYGYTF.